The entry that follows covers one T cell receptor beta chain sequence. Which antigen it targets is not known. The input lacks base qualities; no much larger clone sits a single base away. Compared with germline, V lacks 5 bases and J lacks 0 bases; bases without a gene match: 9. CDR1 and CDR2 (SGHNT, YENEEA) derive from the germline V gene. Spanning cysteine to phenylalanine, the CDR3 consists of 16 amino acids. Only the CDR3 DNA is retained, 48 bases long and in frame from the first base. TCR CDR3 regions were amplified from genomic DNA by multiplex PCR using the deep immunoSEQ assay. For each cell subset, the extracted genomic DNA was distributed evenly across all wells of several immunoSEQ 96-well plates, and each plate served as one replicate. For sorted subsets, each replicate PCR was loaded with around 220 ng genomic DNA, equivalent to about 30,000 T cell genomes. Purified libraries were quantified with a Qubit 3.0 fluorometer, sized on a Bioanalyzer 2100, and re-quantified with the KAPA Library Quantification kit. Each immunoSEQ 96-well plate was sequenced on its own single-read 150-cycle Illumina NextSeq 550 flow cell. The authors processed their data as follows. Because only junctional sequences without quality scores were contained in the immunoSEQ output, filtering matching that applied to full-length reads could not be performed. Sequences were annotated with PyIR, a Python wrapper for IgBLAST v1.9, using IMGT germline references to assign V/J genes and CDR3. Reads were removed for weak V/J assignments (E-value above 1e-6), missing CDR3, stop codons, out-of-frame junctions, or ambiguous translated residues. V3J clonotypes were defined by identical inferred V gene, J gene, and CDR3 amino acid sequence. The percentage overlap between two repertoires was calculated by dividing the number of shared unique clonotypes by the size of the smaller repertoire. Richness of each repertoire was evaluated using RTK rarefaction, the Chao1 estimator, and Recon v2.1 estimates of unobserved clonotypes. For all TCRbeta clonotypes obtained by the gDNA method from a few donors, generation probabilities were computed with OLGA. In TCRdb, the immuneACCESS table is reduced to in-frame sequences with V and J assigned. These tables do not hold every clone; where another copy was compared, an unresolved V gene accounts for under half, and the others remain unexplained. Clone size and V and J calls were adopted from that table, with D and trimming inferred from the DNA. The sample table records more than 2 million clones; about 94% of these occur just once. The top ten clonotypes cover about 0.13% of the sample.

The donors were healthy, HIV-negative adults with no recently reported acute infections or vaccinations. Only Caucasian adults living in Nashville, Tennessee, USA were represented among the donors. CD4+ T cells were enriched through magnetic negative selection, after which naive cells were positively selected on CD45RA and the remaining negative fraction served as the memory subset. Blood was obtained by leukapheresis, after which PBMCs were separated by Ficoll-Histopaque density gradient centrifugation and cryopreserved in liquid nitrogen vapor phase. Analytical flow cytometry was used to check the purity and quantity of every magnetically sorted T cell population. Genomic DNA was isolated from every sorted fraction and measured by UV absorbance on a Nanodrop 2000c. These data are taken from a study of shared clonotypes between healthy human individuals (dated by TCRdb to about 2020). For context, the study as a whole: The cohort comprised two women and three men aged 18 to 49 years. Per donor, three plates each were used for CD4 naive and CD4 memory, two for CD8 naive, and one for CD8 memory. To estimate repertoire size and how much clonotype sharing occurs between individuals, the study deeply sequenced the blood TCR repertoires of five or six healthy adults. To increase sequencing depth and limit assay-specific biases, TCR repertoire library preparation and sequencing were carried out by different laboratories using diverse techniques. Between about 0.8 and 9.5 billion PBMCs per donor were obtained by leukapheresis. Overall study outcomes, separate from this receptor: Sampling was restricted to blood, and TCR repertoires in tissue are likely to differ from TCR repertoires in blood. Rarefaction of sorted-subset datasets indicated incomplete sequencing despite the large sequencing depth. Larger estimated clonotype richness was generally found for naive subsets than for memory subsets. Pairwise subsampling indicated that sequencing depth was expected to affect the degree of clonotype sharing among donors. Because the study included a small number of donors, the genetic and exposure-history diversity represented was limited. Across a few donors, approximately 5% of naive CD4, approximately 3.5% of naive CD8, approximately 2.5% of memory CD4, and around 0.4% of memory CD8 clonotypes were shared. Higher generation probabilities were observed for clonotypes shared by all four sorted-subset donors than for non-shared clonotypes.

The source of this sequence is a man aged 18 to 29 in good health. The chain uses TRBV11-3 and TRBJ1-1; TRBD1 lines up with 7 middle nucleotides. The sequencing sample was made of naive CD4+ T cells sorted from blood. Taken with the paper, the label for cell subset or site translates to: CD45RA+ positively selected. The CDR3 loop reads CASSPRDSLMNTEAFF. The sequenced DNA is TGTGCCAGCAGCCCTCGGGACAGTCTTATGAACACTGAAGCTTTCTTT.